The 16 T cell receptor beta chains below were found in one sample sequenced in a study of T cell changes during pregnancy in multiple sclerosis. Sequencing was performed with immunoSEQ multiplex PCR; in TCRdb, only in-frame clones are kept and a portion is missing. The sample has over 45,000 clones, about 91% seen once. Sequenced material: peripheral blood, taken in the third trimester of pregnancy. The receptors originated from a female donor with multiple sclerosis, enrolled in a pregnancy study.

This chain uses TRBV4-2 with TRBJ2-7; 8 bases agree with TRBD2. The CDR3 spans 15 residues. Germline values: CDR1 LGHNA, CDR2 YNFKEQ. The junction had 8 bases not matched to a gene; V was cut back by 4 bases and J by 3 bases. Here the CDR3 reads CASSPLAGTSYEQYF. The CDR3 DNA reads as TGTGCCAGCAGCCCCCTAGCCGGGACTAGCTACGAGCAGTACTTC.

In this sample, this clone turned up once. The chain employs TRBV11-3 and TRBJ2-5, with 7 bases that match TRBD1. Germline lookup yields CDR1 SGHNT and CDR2 YENEEA. V shed 4 bases, J shed 1 base, and the junction held 3 bases outside the gene matches. The CDR3 loop spans 14 amino acids. CDR3 sequence: CASSSRDSQETQYF. In nucleotides, the CDR3 is TGTGCCAGCAGCTCCAGGGACAGCCAAGAGACCCAGTACTTC.

The chain employs TRBV20-1 and TRBJ1-1; D uncertain. Deletions cut 5 bases from V and 4 bases from J, with 8 bases between. The CDR3 sequence is 11 residues long. In germline, CDR1 is DFQATT, CDR2 SNEGSKA (reference sequence). DNA for the CDR3: TGCAGTGCTCGTTACATCACTGAAGCTTTCTTT. Amino acids: CSARYITEAFF.

The J gene is TRBJ1-1, the V gene TRBV18; D ambiguous. Trimming removed 3 bases at V and 5 bases at J, with 10 bases between. The CDR3 length is 13 residues. CDR1 is KGHSH, CDR2 LQKENI, per germline. This CDR3 is CASSPDAGTEAFF. The CDR3 region has the DNA TGTGCCAGCTCACCCGACGCGGGGACTGAAGCTTTCTTT.

This clone was recorded once. The chain recombines TRBV28 with TRBJ1-5; 7 bases line up with TRBD1. Germline CDR1 MDHEN, CDR2 SYDVKM. After removal of 5 bases from V and 2 bases from J, the junction contained 6 bases not matched to a gene. This CDR3 spans 15 amino acids. The CDR3 sequence is CASSPPDRGNQPQHF. In nucleotides, the CDR3 is TGTGCCAGCAGTCCACCCGACAGGGGCAATCAGCCCCAGCATTTT.

The chain uses TRBV6-5 and TRBJ2-7; TRBD1 is a possible D gene (5 bases). The CDR3 loop spans 14 amino acids. V lost 3 bases, J lost 2 bases, and 11 bases lay in between. Germline V gives CDR1 MNHEY, CDR2 SVGAGI. As DNA, the CDR3 is TGTGCCAGCAGTTATTACAGGATTGCCTACGAGCAGTACTTC. As protein: CASSYYRIAYEQYF.

The chain couples TRBV7-2 to TRBJ2-7; TRBD2 matches at 13 bases. The CDR3 covers 19 residues. Germline V gene lookup returns CDR1 SGHTA and CDR2 FQGNSA. V lost 3 bases, J lost 6 bases, and 17 bases stayed unmatched. DNA for the CDR3: TGTGCCAGCAGCTTGTCACAGACTAGCGGGAGGTCTCTGAAGCCCGAGCAGTACTTC. This sequence encodes CASSLSQTSGRSLKPEQYF. The entire variable domain, with the rest obtained from reference TRBV7-2 and TRBJ2-7, is as follows: GAGVSQSPSNKVTEKGKDVELRCDPISGHTALYWYRQSLGQGLEFLIYFQGNSAPDKSGLPSDRFSAERTGGSVSTLTIQRTQQEDSAVYLCASSLSQTSGRSLKPEQYFGPGTRLTVT.

The J gene is TRBJ2-7, the V gene TRBV19; D ambiguous. CDR3 size: 12 residues. Trimming shortened V by 8 bases and J by 5 bases, and 13 bases separated the two germline ends. The germline gives CDR1 LNHDA, CDR2 SQIVND (reference sequence). The CDR3 sequence is CASRDPPHEQYF. In DNA form, the CDR3 reads TGTGCCAGTCGCGATCCTCCACACGAGCAGTACTTC.

This clone was seen once. This rearrangement joins TRBV11-1 to TRBJ1-1; D gene ambiguous. Between the trimmed V and J ends, which lost 7 bases and 5 bases, there was a span of 20 bases. This CDR3 has 15 amino acids. Germline CDR1 SGHAT, CDR2 FQDESV (reference sequence). DNA for the CDR3: TGTGCCAGCACCATCTTAAACGAGGGCCCTACTGAAGCTTTCTTT. As protein: CASTILNEGPTEAFF.

The chain combines TRBV27 with TRBJ1-1, with TRBD1 matching 7 bases. The V gene end was trimmed by 2 bases and the J gene end by 5 bases; junction bases not matched to a gene: 8. In germline, CDR1 is MNHEY, CDR2 SMNVEV (reference sequence). CDR3 length equals 15 residues. CDR3 sequence (DNA): TGTGCCAGCAGTTTAGGGCCAGGGGGAACGACTGAAGCTTTCTTT. Translation: CASSLGPGGTTEAFF.

V is TRBV28 and J is TRBJ1-1; 7 bases are a match to TRBD1. The V segment lost 6 bases and the J segment 4 bases; nucleotides outside the gene matches: 8. The CDR3 consists of 14 residues. Germline CDR1 is MDHEN and CDR2 is SYDVKM. CDR3 nucleotides: TGTGCCAGCAGCGACAGGGAGGAGGTCACTGAAGCTTTCTTT. Its translation: CASSDREEVTEAFF.

V usage is TRBV4-3 and J usage is TRBJ1-4; maybe TRBD1 (6 bases). Germline V gene sequence: CDR1 LGHNA, CDR2 YSLEER. The CDR3 sequence is 15 residues long. V gave up 2 bases and J gave up 3 bases, with 10 bases separating them. The CDR3 sequence is CASSQPQGPNEKLFF. DNA for the CDR3: TGCGCCAGCAGCCAACCACAGGGTCCTAATGAAAAACTGTTTTTT.

V usage is TRBV2 and J usage is TRBJ1-4, with 10 bases that match TRBD1. CDR1 is SNHLY, CDR2 FYNNEI, per germline. The V segment lost 8 bases and the J segment 3 bases; nucleotides outside the gene matches: 3. The CDR3 runs to 14 residues. The chain's CDR3 is CASADRGPNEKLFF. The CDR3 nucleotides read TGTGCCAGCGCCGACAGGGGGCCTAATGAAAAACTGTTTTTT.

This rearrangement joins TRBV2 to TRBJ2-1; TRBD1 agrees at 7 bases. The CDR3 contains 15 residues. Germline-derived CDR1 and CDR2 are SNHLY and FYNNEI. Losses at the gene ends were 0 bases for V and 4 bases for J; bases not matched to a gene: 3. The CDR3 reads CASSEAGGGYNEQFF. Written as DNA, the CDR3 is TGTGCCAGCAGTGAAGCAGGGGGCGGATACAATGAGCAGTTCTTC.

This clone was found once. V usage is TRBV7-9 and J usage is TRBJ2-7; unclear D gene. Between the trimmed V and J ends, which lost 3 bases and 4 bases, there was a span of 19 bases. This CDR3 is 16 amino acids long. Germline lookup yields CDR1 SEHNR and CDR2 FQNEAQ (reference sequence). Here the CDR3 DNA reads TGTGCCAGCAGCTTCCCTCGGGTTGAAAAAGGTTACGAGCAGTACTTC. It encodes CASSFPRVEKGYEQYF.

The chain has TRBV28 and TRBJ1-5; 7 bases are a match to TRBD1. V lost 5 bases and J lost 0; bases outside the gene matches: 7. CDR1 and CDR2 from the germline V gene are MDHEN and SYDVKM. The CDR3 loop spans 16 amino acids. The CDR3 DNA sequence: TGTGCCAGCAGTCCCATGGGACAGCATAGCAATCAGCCCCAGCATTTT. Protein product: CASSPMGQHSNQPQHF.